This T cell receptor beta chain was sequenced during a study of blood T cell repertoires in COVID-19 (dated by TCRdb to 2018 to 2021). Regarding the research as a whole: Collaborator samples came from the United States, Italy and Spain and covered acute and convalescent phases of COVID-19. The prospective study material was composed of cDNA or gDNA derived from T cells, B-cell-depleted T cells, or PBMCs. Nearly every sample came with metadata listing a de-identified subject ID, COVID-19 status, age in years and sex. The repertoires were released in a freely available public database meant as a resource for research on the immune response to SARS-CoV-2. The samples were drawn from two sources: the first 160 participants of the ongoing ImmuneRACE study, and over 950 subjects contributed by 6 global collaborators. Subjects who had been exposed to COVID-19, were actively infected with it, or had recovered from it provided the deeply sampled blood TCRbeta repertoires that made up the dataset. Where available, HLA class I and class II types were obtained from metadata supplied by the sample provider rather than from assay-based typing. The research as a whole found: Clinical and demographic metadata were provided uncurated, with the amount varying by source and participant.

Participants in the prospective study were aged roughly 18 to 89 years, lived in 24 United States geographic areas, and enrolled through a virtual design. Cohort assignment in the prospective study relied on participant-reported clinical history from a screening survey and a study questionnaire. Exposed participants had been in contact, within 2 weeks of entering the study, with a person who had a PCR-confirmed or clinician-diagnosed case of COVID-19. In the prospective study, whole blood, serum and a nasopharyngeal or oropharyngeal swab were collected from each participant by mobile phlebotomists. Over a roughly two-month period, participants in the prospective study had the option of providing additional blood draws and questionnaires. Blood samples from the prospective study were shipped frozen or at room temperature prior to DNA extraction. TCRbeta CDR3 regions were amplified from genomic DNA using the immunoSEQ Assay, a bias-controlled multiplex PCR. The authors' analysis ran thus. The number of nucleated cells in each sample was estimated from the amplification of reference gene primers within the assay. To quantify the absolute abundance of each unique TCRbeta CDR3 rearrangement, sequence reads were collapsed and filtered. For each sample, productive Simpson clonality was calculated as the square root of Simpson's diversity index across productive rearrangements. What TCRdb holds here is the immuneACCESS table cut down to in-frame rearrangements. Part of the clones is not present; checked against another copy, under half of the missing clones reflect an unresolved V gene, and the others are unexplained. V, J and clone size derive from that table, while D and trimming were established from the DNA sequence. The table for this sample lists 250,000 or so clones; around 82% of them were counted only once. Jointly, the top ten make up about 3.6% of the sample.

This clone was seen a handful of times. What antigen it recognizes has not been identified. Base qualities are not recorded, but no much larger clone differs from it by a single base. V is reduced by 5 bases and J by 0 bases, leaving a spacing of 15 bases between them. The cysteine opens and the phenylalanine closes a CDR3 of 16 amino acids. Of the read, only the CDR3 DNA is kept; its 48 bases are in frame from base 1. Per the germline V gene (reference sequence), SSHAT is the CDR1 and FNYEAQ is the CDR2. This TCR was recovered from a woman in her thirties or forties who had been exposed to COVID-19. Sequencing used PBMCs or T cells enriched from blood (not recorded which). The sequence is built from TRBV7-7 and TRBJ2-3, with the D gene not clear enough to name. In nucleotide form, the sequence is TGTGCCAGCAGCCCCCGTAGCCGTCAAAGCACAGATACGCAGTATTTT. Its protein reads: CASSPRSRQSTDTQYF.